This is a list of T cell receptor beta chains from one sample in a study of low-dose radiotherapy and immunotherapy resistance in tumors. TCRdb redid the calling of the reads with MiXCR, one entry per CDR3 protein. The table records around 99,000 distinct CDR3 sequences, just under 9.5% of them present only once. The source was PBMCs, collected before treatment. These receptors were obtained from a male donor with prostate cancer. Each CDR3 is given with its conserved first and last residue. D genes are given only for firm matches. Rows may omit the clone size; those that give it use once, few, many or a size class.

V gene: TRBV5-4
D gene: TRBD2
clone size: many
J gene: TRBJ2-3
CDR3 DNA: TGTGCCAGCAGCCCGGGACTAGCGGGAGCGACAGATACGCAGTATTTT
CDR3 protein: CASSPGLAGATDTQYF

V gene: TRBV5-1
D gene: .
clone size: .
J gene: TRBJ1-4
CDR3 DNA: .
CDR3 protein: CASSLSGRSEEKLFFFFF

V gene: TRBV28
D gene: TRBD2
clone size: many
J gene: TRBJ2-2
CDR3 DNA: TGTGCCAGCAGCAGCGAGGGACTAGCGGGACGTATCGGGGAGCTGTTTTTT
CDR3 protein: CASSSEGLAGRIGELFF

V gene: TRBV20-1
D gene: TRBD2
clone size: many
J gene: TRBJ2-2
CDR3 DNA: TGCAGTGCTAGAGATAATCGGCGGGAGGGCAACACCGGGGAGCTGTTTTTT
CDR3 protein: CSARDNRREGNTGELFF

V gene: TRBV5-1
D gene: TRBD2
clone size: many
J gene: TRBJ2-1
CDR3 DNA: TGCGCCAGCAGCCCCCCGGGACTAGCGGGAGTCGATGAGCAGTTCTTC
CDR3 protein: CASSPPGLAGVDEQFF

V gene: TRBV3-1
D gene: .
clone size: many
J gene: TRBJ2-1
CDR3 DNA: TGTGCCAGCGGGGGCGGGATTTTAGGCAATGAGCAGTTCTTC
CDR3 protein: CASGGGILGNEQFF

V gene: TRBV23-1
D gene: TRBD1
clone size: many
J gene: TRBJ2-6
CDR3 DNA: TGCGCCAGCAGTCAACCCACCCAGGGGGCGCGGGGGGCCAACGTCCTGACTTTC
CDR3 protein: CASSQPTQGARGANVLTF

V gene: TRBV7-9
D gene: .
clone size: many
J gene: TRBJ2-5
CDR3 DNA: TGTGCCAGCAGCAAGAGCGGGCGGGTCCAAGAGACCCAGTACTTC
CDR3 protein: CASSKSGRVQETQYF

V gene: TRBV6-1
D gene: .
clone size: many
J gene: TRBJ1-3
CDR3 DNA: TGTGCCAGCAGTGAAGACGACGGAGCTTGGAACACCATATATTTT
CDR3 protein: CASSEDDGAWNTIYF

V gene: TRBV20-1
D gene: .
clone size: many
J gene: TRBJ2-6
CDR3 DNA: TGCAGTGCTCCCGGCGGGCTCCCTGGGGCCAACGTCCTGACTTTC
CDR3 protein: CSAPGGLPGANVLTF

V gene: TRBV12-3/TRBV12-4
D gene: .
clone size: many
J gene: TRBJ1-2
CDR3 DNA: TGTGCCAGCAGCCTAGACGGGCATGGCTATGGCTACACCTTC
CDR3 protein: CASSLDGHGYGYTF

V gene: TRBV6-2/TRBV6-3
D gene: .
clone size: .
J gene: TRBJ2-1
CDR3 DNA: TGTGCCAGCAGTTACTCCGCCGGGAGAAGTTACAATGAGCAGTTCTTC
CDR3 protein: CASSYSAGRSYNEQFF

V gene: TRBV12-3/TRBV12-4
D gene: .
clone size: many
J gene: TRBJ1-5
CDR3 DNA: TGTGCCAGCAGTTTATCGGCAGATTCGACCCAGCATTTT
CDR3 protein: CASSLSADSTQHF

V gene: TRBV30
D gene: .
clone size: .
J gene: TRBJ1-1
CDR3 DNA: TGTGCCTGGAGTGCTCGTTCGGTGAACACTGAAGCTTTCTTT
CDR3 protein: CAWSARSVNTEAFF

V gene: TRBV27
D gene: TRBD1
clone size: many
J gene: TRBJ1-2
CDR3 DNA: TGTGCCAGCACCGCCCAGGGGGACAGGGCTGGCTACACCTTC
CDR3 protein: CASTAQGDRAGYTF

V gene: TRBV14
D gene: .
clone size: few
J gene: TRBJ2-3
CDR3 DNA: TGTGCCAGCAGCCAAGATCAACTAGCCGGCTTTTTTACAGATACGCAGTATTTT
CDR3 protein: CASSQDQLAGFFTDTQYF

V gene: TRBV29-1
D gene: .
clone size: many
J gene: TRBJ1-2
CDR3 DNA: TGCAGCGTTGAATGGGTGGTAGGCAATGGCTACACCTTC
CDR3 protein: CSVEWVVGNGYTF

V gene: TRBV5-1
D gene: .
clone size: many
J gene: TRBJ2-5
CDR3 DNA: TGCGCCAGCAGCTTGGTTCAAATCACGCAAGAGACCCAGTACTTC
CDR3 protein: CASSLVQITQETQYF

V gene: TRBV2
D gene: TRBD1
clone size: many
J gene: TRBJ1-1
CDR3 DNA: TGTGCCAGCAGTGAACGGGGACAGGGGAACACTGAAGCTTTCTTT
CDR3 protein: CASSERGQGNTEAFF

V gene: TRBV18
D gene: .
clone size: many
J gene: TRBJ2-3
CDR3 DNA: TGTGCCAGCTCACCAACCGGGATCACAGATACGCAGTATTTT
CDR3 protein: CASSPTGITDTQYF

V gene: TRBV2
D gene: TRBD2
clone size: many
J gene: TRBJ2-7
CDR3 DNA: TGTGCCAGCAGCCTAGGGACTAGCGGGACTGCTCCCTACGAGCAGTACTTC
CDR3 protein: CASSLGTSGTAPYEQYF

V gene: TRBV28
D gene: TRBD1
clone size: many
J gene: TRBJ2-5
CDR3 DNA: TGTGCCAGCAGTGTGAGGGGGCTACAAGAGACCCAGTACTTC
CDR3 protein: CASSVRGLQETQYF

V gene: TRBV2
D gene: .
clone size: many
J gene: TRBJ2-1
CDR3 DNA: TGTGCCAGCAGTGATTGGTATTCGCCCAATGAGCAGTTCTTC
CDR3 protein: CASSDWYSPNEQFF

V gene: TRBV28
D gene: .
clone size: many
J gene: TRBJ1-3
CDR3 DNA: TGTGCCAGTATTCCACACCACTCTGGAAACACCATATATTTT
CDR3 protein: CASIPHHSGNTIYF

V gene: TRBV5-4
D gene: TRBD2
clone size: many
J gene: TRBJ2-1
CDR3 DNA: TGTGCCAGCAGCTTGTATAGCGGGAGTACGAATGAGCAGTTCTTC
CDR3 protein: CASSLYSGSTNEQFF

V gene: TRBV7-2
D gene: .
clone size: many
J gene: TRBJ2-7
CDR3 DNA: TGTGCCAGCAGCTTACAGGGGACTCCAACTAACGAGCAGTACTTC
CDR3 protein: CASSLQGTPTNEQYF

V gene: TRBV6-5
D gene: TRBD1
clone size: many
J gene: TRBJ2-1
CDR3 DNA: TGTGCCAGCAGTAACCTACAGGGGAGCTCCTACAATGAGCAGTTCTTC
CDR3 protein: CASSNLQGSSYNEQFF

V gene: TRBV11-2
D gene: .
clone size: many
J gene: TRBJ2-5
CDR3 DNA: TGTGCCAGCAGCTTACTCGGACAGATCATGTACTTC
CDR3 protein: CASSLLGQIMYF

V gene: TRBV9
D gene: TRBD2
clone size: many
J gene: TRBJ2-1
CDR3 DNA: TGTGCCAGCAGCGTAGGGGCTAGCGGGGGCCCCTACAATGAGCAGTTCTTC
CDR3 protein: CASSVGASGGPYNEQFF

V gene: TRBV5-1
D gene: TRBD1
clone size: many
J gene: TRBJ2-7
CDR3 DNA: TGCGCCAGCAGCTCATCAGGGGGCAATCTTTACGAGCAGTACTTC
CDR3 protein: CASSSSGGNLYEQYF

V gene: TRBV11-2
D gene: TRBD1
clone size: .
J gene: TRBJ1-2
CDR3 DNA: TGTGCCAGCAGCCCCGGACAGGGGGCGCGGGGCTACACCTTC
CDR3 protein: CASSPGQGARGYTF

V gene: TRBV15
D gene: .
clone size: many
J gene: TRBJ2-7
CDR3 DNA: TGTGCCACCTTACAGATATGGGGTACCTACGAGCAGTACTTC
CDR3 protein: CATLQIWGTYEQYF

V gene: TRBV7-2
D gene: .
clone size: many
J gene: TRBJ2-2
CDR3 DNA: TGTGCCAGCAGCGAAGGATACAGGGACACCGGGGAGCTGTTTTTT
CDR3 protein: CASSEGYRDTGELFF

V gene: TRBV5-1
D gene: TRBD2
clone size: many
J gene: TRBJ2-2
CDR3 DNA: TGCGCCAGCAGCTTGGCCCCTGGGCTAGCGGGAGTAAATACCGGGGAGCTGTTTTTT
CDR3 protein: CASSLAPGLAGVNTGELFF

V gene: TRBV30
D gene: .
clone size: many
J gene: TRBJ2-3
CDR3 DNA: TGTGCCTGGAGTTCACAACTCACAGATACGCAGTATTTT
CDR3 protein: CAWSSQLTDTQYF

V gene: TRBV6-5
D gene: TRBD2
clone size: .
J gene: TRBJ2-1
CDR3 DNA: TGTGCCAGCAGTTCGCGGGAGGGCCGGAATGAGCAGTTCTTC
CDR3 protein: CASSSREGRNEQFF

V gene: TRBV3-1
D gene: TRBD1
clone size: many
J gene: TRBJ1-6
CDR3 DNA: TGTGCCAGCAGGCCCGGACAGGGAGGTTCACCCCTCCACTTT
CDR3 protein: CASRPGQGGSPLHF

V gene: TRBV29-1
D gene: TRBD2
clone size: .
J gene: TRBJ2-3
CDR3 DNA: TGCAGCGTTGAAGGTCTAGCGGGAGATCCAGATACGCAGTATTTT
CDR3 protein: CSVEGLAGDPDTQYF

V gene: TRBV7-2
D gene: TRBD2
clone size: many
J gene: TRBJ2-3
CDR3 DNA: TGTGCCAGCAGCCTAGGGACTATCACAGATACGCAGTATTTT
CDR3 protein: CASSLGTITDTQYF

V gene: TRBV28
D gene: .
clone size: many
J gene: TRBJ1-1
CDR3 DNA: TGTGCCAGCAGTCGGATGATCGGGAAACGCACTGAAGCTTTCTTT
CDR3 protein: CASSRMIGKRTEAFF

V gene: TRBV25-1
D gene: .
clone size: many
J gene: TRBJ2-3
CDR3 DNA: TGTGCCAGCAGTGCGCGCGGGAACACAGATACGCAGTATTTT
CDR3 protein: CASSARGNTDTQYF

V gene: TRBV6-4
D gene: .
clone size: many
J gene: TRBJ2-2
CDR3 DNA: TGTGCCAGCAGTCAGTACAGCACCGGGGAGCTGTTTTTT
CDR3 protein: CASSQYSTGELFF

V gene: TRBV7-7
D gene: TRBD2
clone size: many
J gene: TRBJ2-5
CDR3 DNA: TGTGCCAGCAGCTCAGCCGGGACTAGCGGGACGAAGACCCAGTACTTC
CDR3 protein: CASSSAGTSGTKTQYF

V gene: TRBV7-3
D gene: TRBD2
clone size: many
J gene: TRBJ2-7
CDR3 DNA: TGTGCCAGCAGCGTTCCCAGACTAGCGGGAGGCTACGAGCAGTACTTC
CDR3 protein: CASSVPRLAGGYEQYF

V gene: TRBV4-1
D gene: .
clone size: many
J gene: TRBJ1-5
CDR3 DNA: TGCGCCAGCAGCCAAGATCGAACCTCCTGGGGTCAGCCCCAGCATTTT
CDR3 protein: CASSQDRTSWGQPQHF

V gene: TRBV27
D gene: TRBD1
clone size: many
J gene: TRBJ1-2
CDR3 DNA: TGTGCCAGCAGTGGCTCCGGGACAGGAGCCTCTGTTACCTTC
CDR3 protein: CASSGSGTGASVTF

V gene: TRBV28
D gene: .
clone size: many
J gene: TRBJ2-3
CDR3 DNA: TGTGCCAGCGGGGTGCCTCCGACTATAACGGTTACAGATACGCAGTATTTT
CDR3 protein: CASGVPPTITVTDTQYF

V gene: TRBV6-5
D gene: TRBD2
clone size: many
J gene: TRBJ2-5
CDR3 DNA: TGTGCCAGCAGTTACCGGGGGGGACAAGAGACCCAGTACTTC
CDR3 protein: CASSYRGGQETQYF

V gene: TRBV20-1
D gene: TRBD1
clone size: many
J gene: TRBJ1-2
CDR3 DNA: TGCAGTGCTAGCACAGGGGCTCACTATGGCTACACCTTC
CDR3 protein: CSASTGAHYGYTF

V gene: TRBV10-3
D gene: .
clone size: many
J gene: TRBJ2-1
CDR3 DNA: TGTGCCATCAACAGCAACTACCAATACAATGAGCAGTTCTTC
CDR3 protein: CAINSNYQYNEQFF

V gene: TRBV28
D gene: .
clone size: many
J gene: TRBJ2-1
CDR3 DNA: TGTGCCAGCAGCCAGACCTACAATGAGCAGTTCTTC
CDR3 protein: CASSQTYNEQFF